This record covers a single TCR beta chain. This entry comes from a study of PD-1 and CTLA-4 blockade in melanoma. Profiling relied on immunoSEQ multiplex PCR, and the TCRdb table lists in-frame clones only, not all of them. This sample yields nearly 30,000 clones, of which roughly nine tenths are seen a single time; around 8.5% belongs to the top ten. This TCR was sampled from a human donor with melanoma. The starting material was CD8+ T cells from peripheral blood, obtained before anti-PD-1 treatment.

DNA for the CDR3: TGTGCAAGTCGCTTCTCCGACAGGAGGGGGGGATATAGCAATCAGCCCCAGCATTTT. Its translation: CASRFSDRRGGYSNQPQHF. The genes are TRBV12-2 and TRBJ1-5. TRBV12-2 is a documented pseudogene. The CDR3 length is 19 residues.